What follows are 27 T cell receptor beta chains derived from one specimen sequenced in a study of cytomegalovirus exposure and HLA in healthy donors. 13 Jbeta primers and 60 Vbeta primers were used for the PCR. Measured with immunoSEQ multiplex PCR; TCRdb has only the in-frame clones, and not every one. The top ten hold approximately 7.1% of the sample, which has 150,000 to 200,000 clones, over 65% seen once. What was sequenced was PBMCs. The receptors were sampled from a middle-aged man in good health and CMV-seropositive.

The chain is built from TRBV19 and TRBJ2-4; 9 bases match TRBD2. Unmatched junction bases numbered 7, after V lost 7 bases and J lost 15 bases. This CDR3 is 11 amino acids long. The V gene's germline CDR1 is LNHDA and CDR2 SQIVND (reference sequence). CDR3 in amino acids: CASIDGGRGYF. CDR3 nucleotide sequence: TGTGCCAGTATCGATGGCGGGAGGGGGTACTTC.

The chain carries TRBV9 and TRBJ1-1; possible D gene TRBD1, 5 bases. This CDR3 has 14 residues. The V and J ends lost 0 bases and 3 bases respectively, with 9 bases between them. The germline gives CDR1 SGDLS, CDR2 YYNGEE. The CDR3 bases are TGTGCCAGCAGCGTAGCGGGGGGGGACACTGAAGCTTTCTTT. This sequence encodes CASSVAGGDTEAFF.

The chain recombines TRBV6-1 with TRBJ1-1; possible D gene TRBD1, 5 bases. Germline CDR1 and CDR2: MNHNS and SASEGT. V lost 1 base, J lost 5 bases, and 11 bases lay in between. This CDR3 contains 14 residues. The chain's CDR3 is CASSEGGRGTEAFF. As DNA, the CDR3 is TGTGCCAGCAGTGAAGGAGGGAGGGGTACTGAAGCTTTCTTT.

In this sample, this clone turned up a few times. The CDR3 DNA reads TGTGCCAGCAGCTTAATGGTGGAGGCAGATACGCAGTATTTT. Protein product: CASSLMVEADTQYF. This rearrangement joins TRBV7-3 to TRBJ2-3; perhaps TRBD2 as D (5 bases). Trimming left V 1 base short and J 4 bases short, with 9 bases between. Germline V gene lookup returns CDR1 SGHTA and CDR2 FQGTGA. The CDR3 sequence is 14 residues long.

This clone was detected only once. The V call is TRBV21-1, the J call TRBJ1-1; TRBD1, as called in the table, went unchecked against the DNA. TRBV21-1 is noted as a pseudogene. There are 19 residues in the CDR3. The CDR3: CASSKVGMEGAPYLMVAFF. The CDR3 nucleotides are TGTGCCAGCAGCAAAGTAGGTATGGAGGGGGCGCCTTATTTGATGGTAGCTTTCTTT.

The V gene is TRBV6-5, the J gene TRBJ1-2; D is possibly TRBD1 (6 bases). Germline assignment: CDR1 MNHEY and CDR2 SVGAGI. With 6 bases removed from V and 8 bases from J, the gap between germline ends came to 10 bases. The CDR3 is 11 residues long. The CDR3 DNA follows: TGTGCCAGCAGAAGAGGGGGAGGCTACACCTTC. Translation: CASRRGGGYTF.

The chain joins TRBV7-9 to TRBJ2-7; D not certain. The germline V gene has CDR1 SEHNR and CDR2 FQNEAQ (reference sequence). V lost 3 bases and J lost 3, with 9 bases in between. This CDR3 is 13 amino acids long. CDR3 protein: CASSLGIYYEQYF. CDR3 sequence (DNA): TGTGCCAGCAGCTTGGGCATCTACTACGAGCAGTACTTC.

V gene TRBV6-5 combines with J gene TRBJ1-1; 8 bases match TRBD1. V was clipped by 0 bases and J by 5 bases; unmatched bases: 5. This CDR3 comprises 15 residues. Germline V gene data show CDR1 as MNHEY and CDR2 as SVGAGI. This CDR3 reads CASSYSNQGATEAFF. CDR3 DNA sequence: TGTGCCAGCAGTTACTCGAACCAGGGGGCGACTGAAGCTTTCTTT.

This clone was observed a single time. Its ends do not fully match the called genes, so a read error is possible. The sample holds other DNA sequences that translate to the same CDR3. The chain combines TRBV5-6 with TRBJ2-7; 8 bases line up with TRBD1. The CDR3 sequence is 15 residues long. The V gene's germline CDR1 is SGHDT and CDR2 YYEEEE. The chain's CDR3 is CASSRLGQGSYEQYF. The CDR3 nucleotides read TGCGCCAGCAGCAGGCTAGGACAGGGATCCTACGAGCAGTACTTC.

J is TRBJ1-3 and V is TRBV5-6; 7 bases are shared with TRBD1. Trimming removed 4 bases from V and 0 bases from J; junction bases left unmatched: 4. The CDR3 covers 15 residues. The germline V gene encodes CDR1 SGHDT and CDR2 YYEEEE. CDR3 protein: CASSLDRSSGNTIYF. CDR3 nucleotide sequence: TGTGCCAGCAGCCTGGACAGGAGCTCTGGAAACACCATATATTTT. Full variable domain (rest looked up from reference TRBV5-6 and TRBJ1-3): DAGVTQSPTHLIKTRGQQVTLRCSPKSGHDTVSWYQQALGQGPQFIFQYYEEEERQRGNFPDRFSGHQFPNYSSELNVNALLLGDSALYLCASSLDRSSGNTIYFGEGSWLTVV.

This clone has only a few counts. V and J are TRBV7-2 and TRBJ2-7; no clear D. The CDR3 is made up of 12 amino acids. Germline loops: CDR1 SGHTA, CDR2 FQGNSA. Trimming removed 2 bases from V and 4 bases from J, with 6 bases in between. CDR3 nucleotides: TGTGCCAGCAGCTTAATCAGATACGAGCAGTACTTC. It encodes CASSLIRYEQYF. Drawing the rest from reference TRBV7-2 and TRBJ2-7, the complete variable domain is GAGVSQSPSNKVTEKGKDVELRCDPISGHTALYWYRQSLGQGLEFLIYFQGNSAPDKSGLPSDRFSAERTGGSVSTLTIQRTQQEDSAVYLCASSLIRYEQYFGPGTRLTVT.

This clone came up once. The chain has TRBV10-2 and TRBJ1-2; TRBD1 agrees at 7 bases. The CDR3 has 15 amino acids. CDR1 and CDR2 from the germline V gene are WSHSY and SAAADI. V shed 9 bases, J shed 4 bases, and the junction held 14 bases outside the gene matches. This CDR3 is CASGDSLRGGYGYTF. The CDR3 DNA follows: TGCGCCAGTGGGGACAGCTTGCGTGGCGGCTATGGCTACACCTTC.

The J gene is TRBJ2-7, the V gene TRBV10-1; D might be TRBD1 (6 bases). V lost 0 bases, J lost 5 bases, and 17 bases lay in between. The CDR3 covers 16 residues. CDR1 and CDR2 from the germline V gene are WNHNN and SYGVQD (reference sequence). The chain's CDR3 is CASSESKQGSFDEQYF. The CDR3 DNA follows: TGCGCCAGCAGTGAGTCGAAACAGGGAAGTTTCGACGAGCAGTACTTC.

This clone came up a few times. The V gene is TRBV9, the J gene TRBJ1-4, with 9 nucleotides matching TRBD1. The V segment lost 3 bases and the J segment 7 bases; nucleotides outside the gene matches: 4. The CDR3 runs to 14 residues. The germline V gene has CDR1 SGDLS and CDR2 YYNGEE. The CDR3 nucleotides read TGTGCCAGCAGCGCTGACAGGGGGGGTGAAAAACTGTTTTTT. Translated: CASSADRGGEKLFF.

The J gene is TRBJ2-1, the V gene TRBV2; 9 bases agree with TRBD1. There are 14 residues in the CDR3. Germline V CDR1 and CDR2: SNHLY, FYNNEI. V was pared by 4 bases and J by 5 bases, with 3 bases of the junction left unmatched. Here the CDR3 DNA reads TGTGCCAGCAGTGTCAGGACAGGGGACAATGAGCAGTTCTTC. Protein product: CASSVRTGDNEQFF.

V and J are TRBV9 and TRBJ2-5, with 7 bases lining up with TRBD1. CDR3 size: 16 residues. The ends lost 0 bases at V and 3 bases at J; junction bases unmatched: 8. Germline CDR1 SGDLS, CDR2 YYNGEE. CDR3 sequence reads: CASSVGSRGWEETQYF. As DNA, the CDR3 is TGTGCCAGCAGCGTAGGGTCCAGGGGGTGGGAAGAGACCCAGTACTTC.

The chain links TRBV29-1 to TRBJ2-3, with no clear D. Germline assignment: CDR1 SQVTM and CDR2 ANQGSEA. Trimming cost V 5 bases and J 4 bases, with 13 bases left between them. The CDR3 is made up of 13 amino acids. CDR3 nucleotides: TGCAGCGTTAAACCTTCGAGCGCAGATACGCAGTATTTT. It is translated as CSVKPSSADTQYF.

This clone has more than one count but fewer than ten. The chain carries TRBV19 and TRBJ2-2, with D unclear. Trimming left V 4 bases short and J 0 bases short, with 6 bases between. The CDR3 totals 14 residues. CDR1 LNHDA and CDR2 SQIVND come from the germline V gene (reference sequence). The CDR3 DNA reads TGTGCCAGTAGTAGAGACACGAACACCGGGGAGCTGTTTTTT. Protein sequence: CASSRDTNTGELFF.

This chain links TRBV5-1 with TRBJ2-7, with D perhaps matching TRBD1 (6 bases). Deletions cut 0 bases from V and 5 bases from J, with 9 bases between. The CDR3 has 13 amino acids. CDR1 is SGHRS, CDR2 YFSETQ, per germline. The CDR3 loop reads CASSLGGPNEQYF. For the CDR3, the DNA is TGCGCCAGCAGCTTGGGGGGGCCTAACGAGCAGTACTTC.

Remarks on this clone: It is likely a read error, because the conserved phenylalanine at the end of the CDR3 is missing. Because the CDR3's place on the DNA is in doubt, the DNA is left out and the CDR3 is given as listed by TCRdb. The V call is TRBV6-1, the J call TRBJ2-3; TRBD2, the table's D call, lacks a check against the DNA. Ends included, the CDR3 has 11 residues. Per the germline V gene, CDR1 is MNHNS and CDR2 is SASEGT. CDR3 amino acids: CASSPEGGARR.

The chain uses TRBV7-9 and TRBJ2-7; D may be TRBD1 (6 bases). V gave up 1 base and J gave up 3 bases, with 19 bases separating them. The CDR3 extends over 17 amino acids. Germline loops: CDR1 SEHNR, CDR2 FQNEAQ (reference sequence). The CDR3 loop is CASSLVSLRGKDYEQYF. CDR3 sequence (DNA): TGTGCCAGCAGCTTAGTGAGCCTCAGGGGAAAGGACTACGAGCAGTACTTC.

The table lists this clone with a count of one. The J gene is TRBJ2-7, the V gene TRBV5-6, with D possibly TRBD1 on 6 matching bases. CDR1 and CDR2 from the germline V gene are SGHDT and YYEEEE. V shed 5 bases and J shed 0 bases, with 15 bases lying between them. The CDR3 is 15 residues long. The CDR3 here is CASRLLRTASYEQYF. The CDR3 DNA reads as TGTGCCAGCAGATTGCTGAGGACAGCCTCCTACGAGCAGTACTTC.

CDR3 coding DNA: TGTGCCAGCAGCGTAGCTGGGTCGACAGCTCCCTATGGCTACACCTTC. Its protein product is CASSVAGSTAPYGYTF. V usage is TRBV9 and J usage is TRBJ1-2, with a weak D call TRBD1 (5 bases). The CDR3 has 16 amino acids. Trimming removed 0 bases from V and 4 bases from J, with 16 bases in between. Germline-derived CDR1 and CDR2 are SGDLS and YYNGEE.

In this sample, this clone turned up once. This rearrangement joins TRBV7-3 to TRBJ2-2; D possibly corresponds to TRBD2 (6 bases). The germline CDR1 and CDR2 sequences are SGHTA and FQGTGA. The CDR3 sequence is 15 residues long. Trimming removed 4 bases at V and 5 bases at J, with 14 bases between. Written as DNA, the CDR3 is TGTGCCAGCAGCTCAGAGCTTGGAGGGACCGGGGAGCTGTTTTTT. It codes for CASSSELGGTGELFF. Drawing the rest from reference TRBV7-3 and TRBJ2-2, the complete variable domain is GAGVSQTPSNKVTEKGKYVELRCDPISGHTALYWYRQSLGQGPEFLIYFQGTGAADDSGLPNDRFFAVRPEGSVSTLKIQRTERGDSAVYLCASSSELGGTGELFFGEGSRLTVL.

The chain combines TRBV6-1 with TRBJ1-4, with 8 positions matching TRBD1. V trimming: 6 bases; J trimming: 5 bases; junction bases outside the gene matches: 5. Per germline, CDR1 MNHNS and CDR2 SASEGT. This CDR3 has 14 amino acids. The CDR3 coding sequence is TGTGCCAGCAGGGGACAGGTACTAAATGAAAAACTGTTTTTT. It translates to CASRGQVLNEKLFF.

V and J are TRBV5-1 and TRBJ2-2; 7 bases are shared with TRBD1. V shed 0 bases, J shed 4 bases, and the junction held 9 bases outside the gene matches. From germline, CDR1 is SGHRS and CDR2 YFSETQ. This CDR3 has 17 residues. This chain's CDR3 is CASSLEGRGSSTGELFF. The CDR3 DNA follows: TGCGCCAGCAGCTTGGAGGGCAGGGGGTCAAGCACCGGGGAGCTGTTTTTT.

V is TRBV5-4 and J is TRBJ2-7, with 9 bases identical to TRBD1. Germline CDR1 SGHNT, CDR2 YYREEE (reference sequence). J was trimmed by 3 bases and V by 5 bases; bases with no gene match: 9. This CDR3 has 15 amino acids. CDR3 bases: TGTGCCAGCAGTCCTGGGACAGGGAGTTACTACGAGCAGTACTTC. Amino acids: CASSPGTGSYYEQYF.